A single sample is the source of the 10 T cell receptor beta chains below, sequenced in a study of OX40 agonist ivuxolimab in advanced cancers. The data were produced by immunoSEQ multiplex PCR, yet TCRdb's version contains in-frame clones alone and is incomplete. The table has about 94,000 clones, roughly 84% seen once; the top ten hold under 0.35%. The sequences come from CD4+ or CD8+ T cells sorted from blood, collected in a trial of the OX40 agonist ivuxolimab. The source of these receptors is an adult with an advanced solid tumor such as melanoma, head and neck, liver or kidney cancer.

The rearrangement uses TRBV2 and TRBJ2-3, with 9 bases lining up with TRBD2. From germline, CDR1 is SNHLY and CDR2 FYNNEI. The CDR3 loop spans 14 amino acids. The J segment lost 2 bases and the V segment lost 5 bases, leaving 2 bases of the junction unmatched. The CDR3 DNA follows: TGTGCCAGCAGTCTAGCGGGGATCACAGATACGCAGTATTTT. Translating gives CASSLAGITDTQYF. Together with reference TRBV2 and TRBJ2-3, the CDR3 gives the full variable domain: EPEVTQTPSHQVTQMGQEVILRCVPISNHLYFYWYRQILGQKVEFLVSFYNNEISEKSEIFDDQFSVERPDGSNFTLKIRSTKLEDSAMYFCASSLAGITDTQYFGPGTRLTVL.

The genes are TRBV19 and TRBJ1-1, with TRBD1 identical over 9 bases. The CDR3 has 16 residues. Germline V CDR1 and CDR2: LNHDA, SQIVND (reference sequence). V shed 4 bases, J shed 0 bases, and the junction held 6 bases outside the gene matches. The CDR3 DNA follows: TGTGCCAGTAGTAGCCGGGACAGGGTCATGAACACTGAAGCTTTCTTT. This encodes CASSSRDRVMNTEAFF. The full variable domain, with the rest looked up from reference TRBV19 and TRBJ1-1, is DGGITQSPKYLFRKEGQNVTLSCEQNLNHDAMYWYRQDPGQGLRLIYYSQIVNDFQKGDIAEGYSVSREKKESFPLTVTSAQKNPTAFYLCASSSRDRVMNTEAFFGQGTRLTVV.

This chain joins TRBV5-4 and TRBJ2-2; either TRBD1 or TRBD2 may fit D (5 bases each). The CDR3 totals 14 residues. Germline CDR1 and CDR2: SGHNT and YYREEE (reference sequence). The V end lost 4 bases, the J end lost 1 base, and 8 bases lay between the germline ends. CDR3 DNA sequence: TGTGCCAGCAGCCGGGACCAGAACACCGGGGAGCTGTTTTTT. Its translation: CASSRDQNTGELFF. The variable domain in full, completed from reference TRBV5-4 and TRBJ2-2, reads ETGVTQSPTHLIKTRGQQVTLRCSSQSGHNTVSWYQQALGQGPQFIFQYYREEENGRGNFPPRFSGLQFPNYSSELNVNALELDDSALYLCASSRDQNTGELFFGEGSRLTVL.

The V call is TRBV19, the J call TRBJ1-2; 9 nucleotides align to TRBD1. V lost 8 bases and J lost 0; bases outside the gene matches: 4. The CDR3 runs to 14 residues. Germline CDR1 and CDR2: LNHDA and SQIVND (reference sequence). CDR3: CASSRDRANYGYTF. CDR3 sequence (DNA): TGTGCCAGTTCCCGGGACAGGGCTAACTATGGCTACACCTTC.

This chain joins TRBV6-5 and TRBJ1-4, with D possibly TRBD1 on 6 matching bases. Germline CDR1 MNHEY, CDR2 SVGAGI. CDR3 length: 14 amino acids. V dropped 6 bases and J dropped 6 bases, with 14 bases sitting between them. CDR3 coding DNA: TGTGCCAGCAGCAGAGGGGGGACGGATGAAAAACTGTTTTTT. It is translated as CASSRGGTDEKLFF.

V usage is TRBV18 and J usage is TRBJ1-2; a possible D gene is TRBD1 (5 bases). From germline, CDR1 is KGHSH and CDR2 LQKENI. The V and J ends lost 6 bases and 6 bases respectively, with 26 bases between them. This CDR3 is built from 17 residues. The CDR3, as DNA: TGTGCCAGCTCCCCAATGGGGGACCTGTGGCTGTTGGATGGCTACACCTTC. It is translated as CASSPMGDLWLLDGYTF.

The V and J genes are TRBV7-8 and TRBJ2-1; D gene ambiguous. CDR3 size: 15 residues. V shed 1 base and J shed 0 bases, with 7 bases lying between them. Germline V gene lookup returns CDR1 SGHVS and CDR2 FQNEAQ. CDR3 amino acids: CASSLGGLSYNEQFF. In DNA, the CDR3 is TGTGCCAGCAGCTTAGGAGGCCTCTCCTACAATGAGCAGTTCTTC.

This chain uses TRBV7-6 with TRBJ2-7; TRBD1 matches 9 bases. The CDR3 loop spans 17 amino acids. V was pared by 3 bases and J by 4 bases, with 13 bases of the junction left unmatched. The germline V gene encodes CDR1 SGHVS and CDR2 FNYEAQ. The CDR3: CASSFGPPGQGSYEQYF. The CDR3 DNA reads TGTGCCAGCAGCTTCGGACCGCCGGGACAGGGTTCTTACGAGCAGTACTTC.

The genes are TRBV6-4 and TRBJ2-1, with a tentative D call TRBD1 (5 bases). The V gene's germline CDR1 is MRHNA and CDR2 SNTAGT. The CDR3 consists of 12 residues. V lost 5 bases to trimming and J lost 7 bases, with 9 bases between them. The CDR3 sequence is CASSKAGNEQFF. The CDR3 bases are TGTGCCAGCAGTAAAGCAGGGAATGAGCAGTTCTTC.

The rearrangement joins TRBV6-5 to TRBJ1-1, with TRBD1 as a possible D gene (5 bases). Germline loops: CDR1 MNHEY, CDR2 SVGAGI. V lost 5 bases and J 5 bases, leaving 15 bases between the germline ends. The CDR3 spans 14 residues. CDR3 nucleotides: TGTGCCAGCAGTGAGGGGCGGCTGAGGACTGAAGCTTTCTTT. This encodes CASSEGRLRTEAFF.